A selection of T cell receptor beta chains follows, all from one sample in a study of persistence of HIV-infected CD4 T cells. Their antigens are not known. Using immunoSEQ multiplex PCR, the repertoire was profiled, and TCRdb retains in-frame clones only, with some absent. The table shows 37,000 or so clones, with 80% occurring only once. Sample: CD4+ T cells sorted from PBMCs after 18-hour stimulation, taken from a patient who received antiretroviral therapy. Receptors originate from an adult man with HIV who was CMV-seropositive. Both conserved end residues are part of each CDR3. The order of the fields is clone size, V gene, J gene, CDR3 length, D gene, CDR3 protein, CDR3 DNA. A D gene is named only where the DNA matches it firmly. A clone size is listed for some rows: how often the clone was seen (once, few, many), or a class if it is expanded.

clone_size: .
v_call: TRBV27
j_call: TRBJ1-6
cdr3_length: 17
d_call: .
cdr3_aa: CASSFKGGRASNSPLHF
cdr3_nt: TGTGCCAGCTCTTTTAAGGGGGGGAGGGCTAGTAATTCACCCCTCCACTTT

clone_size: .
v_call: TRBV6-6
j_call: TRBJ1-3
cdr3_length: 14
d_call: .
cdr3_aa: CASSYRGSGNTIYF
cdr3_nt: TGTGCCAGCAGTTACCGAGGCTCTGGAAACACCATATATTTT

clone_size: .
v_call: TRBV19
j_call: TRBJ1-4
cdr3_length: 14
d_call: .
cdr3_aa: CASSEEINGGKLFF
cdr3_nt: TGTGCCAGTAGCGAGGAGATAAATGGCGGAAAACTGTTTTTT

clone_size: .
v_call: TRBV7-2
j_call: TRBJ2-2
cdr3_length: 15
d_call: .
cdr3_aa: CASSLVRGTAGELFF
cdr3_nt: TGTGCCAGCAGCTTAGTTCGAGGCACCGCCGGGGAGCTGTTTTTT

clone_size: .
v_call: TRBV10-1
j_call: TRBJ2-3
cdr3_length: 15
d_call: TRBD1
cdr3_aa: CASSARRGQSDTQYF
cdr3_nt: TGCGCCAGCAGTGCCCGCAGGGGGCAATCAGATACGCAGTATTTT

clone_size: .
v_call: TRBV18
j_call: TRBJ1-1
cdr3_length: 14
d_call: .
cdr3_aa: CASSPRGMNTEAFF
cdr3_nt: TGTGCCAGCTCACCACGGGGTATGAACACTGAAGCTTTCTTT

clone_size: .
v_call: TRBV7-2
j_call: TRBJ1-4
cdr3_length: 16
d_call: .
cdr3_aa: CASSLAGSGTNEKLFF
cdr3_nt: TGTGCCAGCAGCTTAGCAGGGAGCGGAACTAATGAAAAACTGTTTTTT

clone_size: .
v_call: TRBV10-1
j_call: TRBJ2-3
cdr3_length: 17
d_call: TRBD2
cdr3_aa: CASSESSLGTSRDTQYF
cdr3_nt: TGCGCCAGCAGTGAGTCTTCCCTAGGGACTAGTAGAGATACGCAGTATTTT

clone_size: .
v_call: TRBV27
j_call: TRBJ1-5
cdr3_length: 14
d_call: .
cdr3_aa: CASSRDTGEKPQHF
cdr3_nt: TGTGCCAGCTCTAGGGACACGGGGGAAAAGCCCCAGCATTTT

clone_size: .
v_call: TRBV5-6
j_call: TRBJ1-1
cdr3_length: 14
d_call: .
cdr3_aa: CASSLRKTRAEAFF
cdr3_nt: TGTGCCAGCAGCTTGAGGAAGACGAGGGCTGAAGCTTTCTTT

clone_size: .
v_call: TRBV27
j_call: TRBJ1-4
cdr3_length: 15
d_call: TRBD1
cdr3_aa: CASSSPGQGNEKLFF
cdr3_nt: TGTGCCAGCAGTTCTCCGGGACAGGGGAATGAAAAACTGTTTTTT

clone_size: .
v_call: TRBV30
j_call: TRBJ2-4
cdr3_length: 13
d_call: .
cdr3_aa: CAWRQPSSDIQYF
cdr3_nt: TGTGCCTGGCGTCAACCGTCCTCGGACATTCAGTACTTC

clone_size: .
v_call: TRBV10-3
j_call: TRBJ2-7
cdr3_length: 17
d_call: TRBD1
cdr3_aa: CAISEFPGQGARNEQYF
cdr3_nt: TGTGCCATCAGTGAGTTTCCGGGACAGGGGGCAAGGAACGAGCAGTACTTC

clone_size: .
v_call: TRBV18
j_call: TRBJ2-3
cdr3_length: 14
d_call: .
cdr3_aa: CASSRTEGPDTQYF
cdr3_nt: TGTGCCAGCTCACGAACAGAGGGGCCAGATACGCAGTATTTT

clone_size: once
v_call: TRBV5-1
j_call: TRBJ2-7
cdr3_length: 14
d_call: .
cdr3_aa: CASSLAGISYEQYF
cdr3_nt: TGCGCCAGCAGCTTGGCGGGAATATCCTACGAGCAGTACTTC

clone_size: .
v_call: TRBV27
j_call: TRBJ2-2
cdr3_length: 15
d_call: .
cdr3_aa: CASKGDTSRTGELFF
cdr3_nt: TGTGCCAGCAAGGGGGACACCTCGAGGACCGGGGAGCTGTTTTTT

clone_size: .
v_call: TRBV2
j_call: TRBJ2-7
cdr3_length: 16
d_call: .
cdr3_aa: CASSERGNRATYEQYF
cdr3_nt: TGTGCCAGCAGTGAAAGGGGCAACCGAGCTACCTACGAGCAGTACTTC

clone_size: .
v_call: TRBV6-5
j_call: TRBJ1-2
cdr3_length: 13
d_call: .
cdr3_aa: CASSYSSLFGYTF
cdr3_nt: TGTGCCAGCAGTTACTCTAGCCTCTTTGGCTACACCTTC

clone_size: .
v_call: TRBV19
j_call: TRBJ1-5
cdr3_length: 17
d_call: TRBD1
cdr3_aa: CASSRIQGVGGNQPQHF
cdr3_nt: TGTGCCAGTAGTAGGATCCAGGGGGTGGGGGGCAATCAGCCCCAGCATTTT

clone_size: .
v_call: TRBV19
j_call: TRBJ1-6
cdr3_length: 15
d_call: .
cdr3_aa: CASQRDRLNNSPLHF
cdr3_nt: TGTGCCAGTCAAAGGGACCGATTGAATAATTCACCCCTCCACTTT

clone_size: .
v_call: TRBV7-3
j_call: TRBJ1-1
cdr3_length: 14
d_call: .
cdr3_aa: CASSPSWGNGEAFF
cdr3_nt: TGTGCCAGCAGCCCTTCCTGGGGGAACGGTGAAGCTTTCTTT

clone_size: .
v_call: TRBV7-7
j_call: TRBJ2-7
cdr3_length: 15
d_call: TRBD1
cdr3_aa: CASSPGTGGPYEQYF
cdr3_nt: TGTGCCAGCAGCCCCGGGACAGGGGGCCCCTACGAGCAGTACTTC

clone_size: once
v_call: TRBV9
j_call: TRBJ2-1
cdr3_length: 15
d_call: .
cdr3_aa: CASSGIGSSYNEQFF
cdr3_nt: TGTGCCAGCAGCGGGATTGGGAGCTCCTACAATGAGCAGTTCTTC

clone_size: once
v_call: TRBV19
j_call: TRBJ2-7
cdr3_length: 14
d_call: .
cdr3_aa: CASSKSGYRYEQYF
cdr3_nt: TGTGCCAGTAGTAAGTCAGGGTATCGGTACGAGCAGTACTTC

clone_size: few
v_call: TRBV28
j_call: TRBJ1-2
cdr3_length: 13
d_call: .
cdr3_aa: CASSLMAPYGYTF
cdr3_nt: TGTGCCAGCAGTTTAATGGCTCCTTATGGCTACACCTTC

clone_size: .
v_call: TRBV15
j_call: TRBJ1-5
cdr3_length: 15
d_call: .
cdr3_aa: CATSPRTYSNQPQHF
cdr3_nt: TGTGCCACCAGCCCCCGGACCTATAGCAATCAGCCCCAGCATTTT

clone_size: .
v_call: TRBV2
j_call: TRBJ2-7
cdr3_length: 14
d_call: TRBD2
cdr3_aa: CASNREARSYEQYF
cdr3_nt: TGTGCCAGCAACCGGGAGGCGCGTTCCTACGAGCAGTACTTC

clone_size: .
v_call: TRBV7-8
j_call: TRBJ2-1
cdr3_length: 16
d_call: TRBD2
cdr3_aa: CASSYRLAETYNEQFF
cdr3_nt: TGTGCCAGCAGCTATCGCCTAGCGGAAACCTACAATGAGCAGTTCTTC